A single sample gave rise to the 6 T cell receptor beta chains below, sequenced in a study of lymphopenia after photon versus proton radiotherapy. The repertoire was sequenced with immunoSEQ multiplex PCR; TCRdb's copy has only in-frame clones and lacks some. The top ten clones hold more than 12% of a sample with 25,000 to 40,000 clones, about 80% of them seen once. This specimen was peripheral blood, taken from a patient treated with proton-based radiotherapy. These receptor sequences come from a woman aged 70-85 years with pancreatic cancer.

This clone was seen a few times. This rearrangement joins TRBV6-1 to TRBJ2-4, with 7 bases aligning to TRBD1. The CDR3 loop spans 15 amino acids. V lost 2 bases to trimming and J lost 4 bases; unmatched junction nucleotides: 5. Germline V gene lookup returns CDR1 MNHNS and CDR2 SASEGT. CDR3 amino acids: CASSETTGQKNIQYF. Written as DNA, the CDR3 is TGTGCCAGCAGTGAAACGACGGGACAGAAAAACATTCAGTACTTC.

The CDR3 reads CASSLGNQAGGPGDTQYF. As DNA, the CDR3 is TGCGCCAGCAGCTTGGGTAATCAAGCGGGAGGGCCGGGAGATACGCAGTATTTT. The chain uses TRBV5-1 and TRBJ2-3; 10 bases agree with TRBD2. J gave up 5 bases and V 0 bases, and 12 bases lay outside the gene matches. CDR1 is SGHRS, CDR2 YFSETQ, per germline. The CDR3 contains 18 residues.

This chain links TRBV19 with TRBJ1-5; TRBD1 matches 7 bases. Germline-derived CDR1 and CDR2 are LNHDA and SQIVND (reference sequence). V lost 9 bases and J lost 7; bases outside the gene matches: 15. CDR3 length: 15 amino acids. For the CDR3, the DNA is TGTGCCAGCCGAGGACCACAGGGGCGTCAACAGCCCCAGCATTTT. It specifies CASRGPQGRQQPQHF.

V gene TRBV27 combines with J gene TRBJ2-7; D is undetermined. V was trimmed by 0 bases and J by 5 bases, leaving 11 bases between them. CDR1 and CDR2 from the germline V gene are MNHEY and SMNVEV (reference sequence). CDR3 length equals 14 residues. The CDR3 sequence is CASSLSRMPHEQYF. CDR3 bases: TGTGCCAGCAGTTTATCTAGAATGCCCCACGAGCAGTACTTC.

The chain couples TRBV19 to TRBJ1-1, with 7 bases matching TRBD1. V was clipped by 9 bases and J by 1 base; unmatched bases: 11. The CDR3 spans 15 residues. Germline CDR1 and CDR2: LNHDA and SQIVND (reference sequence). The CDR3 loop reads CASTRTGTANTEAFF. The CDR3 DNA reads as TGTGCCAGCACAAGGACAGGAACCGCGAACACTGAAGCTTTCTTT. Based on the CDR3 plus reference TRBV19 and TRBJ1-1, the full variable domain is DGGITQSPKYLFRKEGQNVTLSCEQNLNHDAMYWYRQDPGQGLRLIYYSQIVNDFQKGDIAEGYSVSREKKESFPLTVTSAQKNPTAFYLCASTRTGTANTEAFFGQGTRLTVV.

The chain couples TRBV11-3 to TRBJ1-1; D gene uncertain. The V gene lost 5 bases and the J gene lost 0 bases, with 4 bases spanning the gap. The CDR3 has 12 residues. CDR1 is SGHNT, CDR2 YENEEA, per germline. The CDR3 nucleotides are TGTGCCAGCAGCCTTATGAACACTGAAGCTTTCTTT. It yields the protein CASSLMNTEAFF. Looking up the rest from reference TRBV11-3 and TRBJ1-1 gives the full variable domain: EAGVVQSPRYKIIEKKQPVAFWCNPISGHNTLYWYLQNLGQGPELLIRYENEEAVDDSQLPKDRFSAERLKGVDSTLKIQPAELGDSAVYLCASSLMNTEAFFGQGTRLTVV.